This T cell receptor (beta chain) was found in a study of blood T cells in healthy people across ages (dated by TCRdb to about 2015). Context from the whole study: Template switching captured roughly one uniquely barcoded TCR beta cDNA molecule per two T cells in model experiments. Using deep sequencing normalized with unique cDNA molecular identifiers, the study measured how TCR beta repertoire diversity changes with age. The donors were split into four age groups: young (average about 15 years), middle-aged (39), aged (around 67) and long-lived (approximately 80). To avoid experimental bias, donors of different ages were spread randomly across the sequencing lanes. Two additional independent replicas of 1 million unique cDNA reads from the same blood draw were analyzed for two donors (one aged 18 to 30 and one aged 80 or older). Here is what the overall study found, with its caveats: Estimates of total diversity based on one million sequenced T cells were regarded as lower bounds and as underestimates. Compared with the aged group, more naive CD4+ T cells, fewer expanded clones and increased TCR diversity were shown by the long-lived group, suggesting age selection. As age increased, observed TCR beta diversity per million T cells dropped in a roughly linear way, and a significant reduction was already evident by age 40. The CMV infection status of donors was not known, potentially confounding age-related changes in expanded clonotypes. Since profiling was done on bulk unsorted PBMCs, naive and antigen-experienced compartments could not be conclusively compared. Observed TCR beta diversity correlated strongly with the percentage of naive T cells measured by flow cytometry.

The approximately 41 donors, aged about 6 to 90 years, were systemically healthy Caucasian individuals from Russia. Roughly 10 milliliters of peripheral blood were drawn from each donor into EDTA-treated Vacutainer tubes. Ficoll-Paque density-gradient centrifugation was used to isolate PBMCs, with at least 7 million per sample. Trizol reagent was used to extract total RNA from PBMCs, with at least 5.5 micrograms per sample. For every donor, flow cytometry on a PBMC aliquot measured the percentage of naive CD45RAhigh/CD27high T cells. Taken from cysteine to phenylalanine, the CDR3 has 13 residues. Just the 39-base CDR3 DNA is kept, in frame starting at base 1. Via the germline V gene (reference sequence), CDR1 is WNHNN and CDR2 SYGVQD. The receptor library was made with 5' RACE. The instrument given in TCRdb is Illumina HiSeq 2500. A second PCR of about 7 to 12 cycles was run with a J-beta primer mix and a sample-barcoded 5' primer. Each TCR beta cDNA molecule received a unique molecular identifier from a template-switch 5' adaptor carrying 12 random nucleotides. At least 2.5 million CDR3-containing paired-end reads were obtained from each sample. All of the RNA was converted into first-strand cDNA using the Mint cDNA synthesis kit, with a TRBC-specific oligonucleotide serving as the primer. Following uracil-DNA glycosylase treatment, a first 18-cycle PCR with universal primers M1SS and BC2_uni_R was performed on all cDNA. The paper's data handling went like this. Each sample was normalized by randomly selecting 1 million high-quality reads, each carrying a distinct molecular identifier. Reads with shared molecular identifiers were discarded instead of being binned into consensus sequences. CDR3 identification, clonotype clustering and error correction used MiTCR with a Q25 quality threshold and the strictest error-elimination algorithm. Lower-bound total TCR beta diversity was estimated with a nonparametric unseen species model using Euler transformation. TCRdb reran the public reads through fastp at Q25 and MiXCR, keeping productive beta chains. Each entry merges the rows of one CDR3 protein and shows their most common DNA and genes. TCRdb's processing, not the study's, gives the V and J calls here. This sample holds about 1.6 million distinct CDR3 sequences; about 35% were observed only once. In total, the top ten clones hold about 11% of the sample.

Turning to this clonotype: This clone's antigen is unknown. The junction and the germline gene differ at one end; a read error may be behind it.

The rearrangement combines TRBV10-1 with TRBJ2-7; the D gene is not confidently resolved. The sequence derives from a woman aged 25-40 years in good health. Specimen: blood. The CDR3 loop reads CANSVSLTNEQYF. The nucleotide sequence is given as TGCGCCAACAGTGTAAGCCTTACTAACGAGCAGTACTTC.